A selection of T cell receptor beta chains follows, all from one sample in a study of T cells in Graves' hyperthyroidism and ophthalmopathy. TCRdb re-called the multiplex PCR reads with MiXCR, one entry per CDR3 protein. The data hold 90,000 to 120,000 distinct CDR3 sequences, with approximately 16% observed a single time. Sequencing used blood. These receptors were collected from a woman aged 45-59 years with Graves' hyperthyroidism. Both conserved end residues are part of each CDR3. D genes are given only for firm matches. Clone sizes are shown as once, few, many, or a class for an expanded clone.

v_gene	d_gene	j_gene	abundance	CDR3aa	CDR3nt
TRBV5-1	TRBD2	TRBJ2-5	many	CASSLELAGTETQYF	TGCGCCAGCAGCTTGGAACTAGCGGGGACAGAGACCCAGTACTTC
TRBV13	-	TRBJ1-6	many	CASSSDLGGPLHF	TGTGCCAGCAGCTCTGACCTGGGGGGACCCCTCCACTTT
TRBV9	TRBD1	TRBJ2-3	many	CASSVATGQVTDTQYF	TGTGCCAGCAGCGTAGCTACAGGACAGGTCACAGATACGCAGTATTTT
TRBV28	-	TRBJ1-5	many	CASSPTGLTNQPQHF	TGTGCCAGCAGTCCGACAGGTCTTACTAATCAGCCCCAGCATTTT
TRBV30	-	TRBJ2-3	many	CAWRLGGAGDTQYF	TGTGCCTGGAGGTTAGGGGGGGCTGGAGATACGCAGTATTTT
TRBV5-6	-	TRBJ2-3	many	CASSPNVRGSTDTQYF	TGTGCCAGCAGCCCCAATGTGAGGGGGTCCACAGATACGCAGTATTTT
TRBV6-1	TRBD2	TRBJ2-1	few	CASSPSGDEQFF	TGTGCCAGCAGCCCTAGCGGGGATGAGCAGTTCTTC
TRBV3-1	TRBD1	TRBJ2-5	many	CASSTRQGSETQYF	TGTGCCAGCAGCACCCGACAGGGATCAGAGACCCAGTACTTC
TRBV2	-	TRBJ2-1	many	CASSRAGSAAYNEQFF	TGTGCCAGCAGTCGGGCAGGCAGCGCGGCCTACAATGAGCAGTTCTTC
TRBV28	-	TRBJ1-2	many	CASSTGFIGYTF	TGTGCCAGCAGTACAGGGTTTATTGGCTACACCTTC
TRBV24-1	-	TRBJ1-1	many	CATSDSTSDRPFEAFF	TGTGCCACCAGTGATTCAACCTCGGACCGGCCTTTTGAAGCTTTCTTT
TRBV9	-	TRBJ1-5	many	CASSVAASQPQHF	TGTGCCAGCAGCGTCGCGGCGAGTCAGCCCCAGCATTTT
TRBV20-1	-	TRBJ2-3	many	CTLVRGSTDTQYF	TGCACCCTCGTCCGGGGAAGCACAGATACGCAGTATTTT
TRBV28	-	TRBJ1-1	many	CASRQHMPSNEAFF	TGTGCCAGCAGGCAACACATGCCGTCTAATGAAGCTTTCTTT
TRBV10-3	-	TRBJ1-3	many	CATKQSPSGNTIYF	TGTGCCACGAAACAGTCACCCTCTGGAAACACCATATATTTT